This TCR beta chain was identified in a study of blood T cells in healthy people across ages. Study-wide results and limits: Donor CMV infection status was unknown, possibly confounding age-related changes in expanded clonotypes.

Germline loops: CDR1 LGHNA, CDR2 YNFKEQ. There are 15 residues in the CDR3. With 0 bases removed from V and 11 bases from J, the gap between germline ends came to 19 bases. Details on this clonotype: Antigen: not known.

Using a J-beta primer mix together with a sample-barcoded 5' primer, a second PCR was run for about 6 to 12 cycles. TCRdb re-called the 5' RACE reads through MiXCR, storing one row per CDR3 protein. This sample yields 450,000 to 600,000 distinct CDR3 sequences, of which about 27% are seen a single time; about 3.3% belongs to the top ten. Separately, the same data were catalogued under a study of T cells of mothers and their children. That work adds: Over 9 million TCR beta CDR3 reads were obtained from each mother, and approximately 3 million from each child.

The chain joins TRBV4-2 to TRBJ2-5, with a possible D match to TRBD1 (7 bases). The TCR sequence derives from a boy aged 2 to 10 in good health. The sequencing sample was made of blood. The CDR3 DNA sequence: TGTGCCAGCAGCCAAGATGGAGGGACAGCTGTTTGGCAGTACTTC. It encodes CASSQDGGTAVWQYF.